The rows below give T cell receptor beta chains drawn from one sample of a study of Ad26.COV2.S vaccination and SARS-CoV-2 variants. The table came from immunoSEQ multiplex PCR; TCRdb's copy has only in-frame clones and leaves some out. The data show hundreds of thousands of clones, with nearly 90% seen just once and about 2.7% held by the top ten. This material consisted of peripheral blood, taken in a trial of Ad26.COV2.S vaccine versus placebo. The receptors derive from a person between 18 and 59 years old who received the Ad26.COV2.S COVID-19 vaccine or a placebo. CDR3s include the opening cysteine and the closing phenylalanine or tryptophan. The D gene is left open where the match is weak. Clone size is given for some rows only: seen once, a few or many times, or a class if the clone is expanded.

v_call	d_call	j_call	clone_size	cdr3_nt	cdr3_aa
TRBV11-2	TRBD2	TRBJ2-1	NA	TGTGCCAGCAGCTATAGCGGGAACCACAATGAGCAGTTCTTC	CASSYSGNHNEQFF
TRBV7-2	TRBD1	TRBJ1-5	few	TGTGCCAGCAGCGCCACAGGGGGCGGTCAGCCCCAGCATTTT	CASSATGGGQPQHF
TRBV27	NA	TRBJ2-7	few	TGTGCCAGCAGTTTACGCCCTGGGAGGTCCTACGAGCAGTACTTC	CASSLRPGRSYEQYF
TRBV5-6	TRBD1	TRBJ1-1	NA	TGTGCCAGCAGCACGGACAGGGTATTAACTGAAGCTTTCTTT	CASSTDRVLTEAFF
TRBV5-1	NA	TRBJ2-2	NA	TGCGCCAGCAGAGGGGAAGCGAACACCGGGGAGCTGTTTTTT	CASRGEANTGELFF
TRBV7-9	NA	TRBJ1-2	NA	TGTGCCAGCAGCCGAGGTGTCCGGGGACAATATGGCTACACCTTC	CASSRGVRGQYGYTF
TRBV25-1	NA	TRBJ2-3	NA	TGTGCCAGCAGTGATGCGCAGCCATTGATCACAGATACGCAGTATTTT	CASSDAQPLITDTQYF
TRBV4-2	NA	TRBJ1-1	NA	TGTGCCAGCAGCCAAGAGCCCTTCGGACCCTGGGGGACTGAAGCTTTCTTT	CASSQEPFGPWGTEAFF
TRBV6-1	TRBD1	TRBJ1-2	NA	TGTGCCAGCAGTGTCGGACAGGGGGCTTTATATCTTCGTGGCTACACCTTC	CASSVGQGALYLRGYTF
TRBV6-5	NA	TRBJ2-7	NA	TGTGCCAGCAGTTATCTCGGGGAGGACGAGCAGTACTTC	CASSYLGEDEQYF
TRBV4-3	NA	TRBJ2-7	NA	TGCGCCAGCAGCCAAGCCGAGAGCCCCTACGAGCAGTACTTC	CASSQAESPYEQYF
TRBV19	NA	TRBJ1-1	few	TGTGCCAGTACTAACTGGATTCACTCGAACACTGAAGCTTTCTTT	CASTNWIHSNTEAFF
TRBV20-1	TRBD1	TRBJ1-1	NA	TGCAGTGCTAGTAAAGACAGGGAACCTGAAGCTTTCTTT	CSASKDREPEAFF
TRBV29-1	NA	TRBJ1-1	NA	TGCAGCGTTGAAGTAGCCGGAAAGGGGACTGAAGCTTTCTTT	CSVEVAGKGTEAFF
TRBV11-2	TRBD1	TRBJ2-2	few	TGTGCCAGCAGCCAAGGGACAGGGAGAACCGGGGAGCTGTTTTTT	CASSQGTGRTGELFF
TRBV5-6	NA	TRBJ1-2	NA	TGTGCCAGCAGCAACAACTATGGCTACACCTTC	CASSNNYGYTF
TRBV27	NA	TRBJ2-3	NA	TGTGCCAGCAGTTTATCCCCCCTCCTACGGCGGAGCCGCACAGATACGCAGTATTTT	CASSLSPLLRRSRTDTQYF
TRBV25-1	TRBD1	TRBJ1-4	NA	TGTGCCAGCAGTCCAAATCGGGGGACAGGGAATGAAAAACTGTTTTTT	CASSPNRGTGNEKLFF
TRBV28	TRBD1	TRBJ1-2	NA	TGTGCCAGCAACAGGGGATACAACTATGGCTACACCTTC	CASNRGYNYGYTF
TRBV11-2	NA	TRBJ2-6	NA	TGTGCCAGCAGCTTCCACTCTGGGGCCAACGTCCTGACTTTC	CASSFHSGANVLTF
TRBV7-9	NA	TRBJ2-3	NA	TGTGCCAGCAGCCCTGACTGGAAGCCAGATACGCAGTATTTT	CASSPDWKPDTQYF
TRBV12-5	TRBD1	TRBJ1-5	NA	TGTGCTAGTGGTTTGACCGCGACAGGGTTTCAGCCCCAGCATTTT	CASGLTATGFQPQHF
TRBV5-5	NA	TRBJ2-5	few	TGTGCCAGCAGCCCCCACCGACAGGAGCAAGAGACCCAGTACTTC	CASSPHRQEQETQYF
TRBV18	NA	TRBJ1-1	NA	TGTGCCAGCTCACCAGGGGTTCACACTGAAGCTTTCTTT	CASSPGVHTEAFF
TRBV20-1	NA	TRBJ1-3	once	TGCAGTGTTGCAGGAAACACCATATATTTT	CSVAGNTIYF
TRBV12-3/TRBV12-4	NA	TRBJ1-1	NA	TGTGCCAGCAGTTTCGGGCTGAACACTGAAGCTTTCTTT	CASSFGLNTEAFF
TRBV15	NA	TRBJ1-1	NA	TGTGCCACCAGCGGGTGGGAGGGTCGGGACACTGAAGCTTTCTTT	CATSGWEGRDTEAFF
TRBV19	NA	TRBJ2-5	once	TGTGCCAGTAGTATAGACGCAGGGGAAGGAAAAGAGACCCAGTACTTC	CASSIDAGEGKETQYF
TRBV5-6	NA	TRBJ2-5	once	TGTGCCAGCAGCTTGGTTGGGACCCAAGAGACCCAGTACTTC	CASSLVGTQETQYF
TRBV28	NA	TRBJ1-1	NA	TGTGCCAGCAGTCCCCACAGGGAGGGGTCTGAAGCTTTCTTT	CASSPHREGSEAFF
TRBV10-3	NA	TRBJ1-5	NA	TGTGCCATCACTAGCAGCGAAGATCAGCCCCAGCATTTT	CAITSSEDQPQHF
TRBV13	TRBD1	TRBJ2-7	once	TGTGCCAGCAGCTTCTGGGGACAGGGGGCCGGCGAGCAGTACTTC	CASSFWGQGAGEQYF
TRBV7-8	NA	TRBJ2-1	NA	TGTGCCAGCAGCTCCGCCGGGACGGGTTCGCATGAGCAGTTCTTC	CASSSAGTGSHEQFF
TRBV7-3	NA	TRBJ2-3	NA	TGTGCCAGCAGCTTAACTGGGCTCTCTAGCACAGATACGCAGTATTTT	CASSLTGLSSTDTQYF
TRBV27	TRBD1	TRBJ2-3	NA	TGTGCCAGCAGTCACCGGACAGGATCAGATACGCAGTATTTT	CASSHRTGSDTQYF
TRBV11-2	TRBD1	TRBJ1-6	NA	TGTGCCAGCAGCCCAAACAGGGGGCCCTATAATTCACCCCTCCACTTT	CASSPNRGPYNSPLHF
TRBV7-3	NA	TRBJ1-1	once	TGTGCCAGCAGCTTAACCCTCCACACTGAAGCTTTCTTT	CASSLTLHTEAFF
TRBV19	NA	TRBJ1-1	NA	TGTGCCATCACGGACAGAACGAACACTGAAGCTTTCTTT	CAITDRTNTEAFF
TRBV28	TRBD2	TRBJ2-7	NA	TGTGCCAGCTTCAGCGGGGGGCGCGCCTACGAGCAGTACTTC	CASFSGGRAYEQYF
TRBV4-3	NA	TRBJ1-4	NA	TGCGCCAGCAGCCAAGGGGGACGGGATGAAAAACTGTTTTTT	CASSQGGRDEKLFF
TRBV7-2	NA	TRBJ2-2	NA	TGTGCCAGCACCCCGCGAAGGGGCACCGGGGAGCTGTTTTTT	CASTPRRGTGELFF
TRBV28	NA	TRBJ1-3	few	TGTGCCAGCAGTTTATCTTCCGGGGGCTCTGGAAACACCATATATTTT	CASSLSSGGSGNTIYF
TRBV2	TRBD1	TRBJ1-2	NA	TGTGCCAGCAGGCAGGGGGCGCAGGGCTATGGCTACACCTTC	CASRQGAQGYGYTF
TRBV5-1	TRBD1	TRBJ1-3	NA	TGCGCCAGCAGCTTGGATACCGGGACAGGGGGGAACACCATATATTTT	CASSLDTGTGGNTIYF
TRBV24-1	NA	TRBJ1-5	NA	TGTGCCACCAGTGATTCGCTGGGCATCAATCAGCCCCAGCATTTT	CATSDSLGINQPQHF